This TCR beta chain was retrieved from a study of blood T cell repertoires in COVID-19. Methods used by the authors: Quantification of nucleated cells was approximated via reference gene primer amplification. Profiled with immunoSEQ multiplex PCR; TCRdb holds only in-frame clones, not every one. V and J calls and clone size follow that table, whereas D and trimming were derived from the DNA. The sample shows around 140,000 clones, about 80% of them seen only once. CDR1 SGHTA and CDR2 FQGNSA come from the germline V gene. This CDR3 has 16 residues. Between the trimmed V and J ends, which lost 1 base and 4 bases, there was a span of 13 bases.

This chain links TRBV7-2 with TRBJ1-4; D is unclear. The clonotype comes from a human donor in a cohort sampled during active COVID-19. The sequenced material came from peripheral blood. CDR3 nucleotides: TGTGCCAGCAGCTTAGGTTTTGCGGGGAATAATGAAAAACTGTTTTTT. Translating it yields CASSLGFAGNNEKLFF. The full variable domain, completed using reference TRBV7-2 and TRBJ1-4, is GAGVSQSPSNKVTEKGKDVELRCDPISGHTALYWYRQSLGQGLEFLIYFQGNSAPDKSGLPSDRFSAERTGGSVSTLTIQRTQQEDSAVYLCASSLGFAGNNEKLFFGSGTQLSVL.